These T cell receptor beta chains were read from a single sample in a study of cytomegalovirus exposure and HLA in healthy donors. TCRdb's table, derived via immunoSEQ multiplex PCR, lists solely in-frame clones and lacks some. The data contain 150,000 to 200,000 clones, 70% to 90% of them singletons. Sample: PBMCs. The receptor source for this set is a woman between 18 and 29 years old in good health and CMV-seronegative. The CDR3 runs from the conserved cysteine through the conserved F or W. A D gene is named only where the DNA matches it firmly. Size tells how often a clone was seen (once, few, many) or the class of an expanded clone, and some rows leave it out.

CASSEGTTGLDQPQHF | TGTGCCAGCAGCGAAGGTACGACAGGGCTCGATCAGCCCCAGCATTTT | TRBV9 | once | TRBJ1-5 | TRBD1
CASSGGQGANEQYF | TGTGCCAGCAGTGGGGGACAGGGGGCCAACGAGCAGTACTTC | TRBV2 | NA | TRBJ2-7 | TRBD1
CASSMDYRGPTVTEAFF | TGTGCCAGTAGTATGGACTACAGGGGGCCCACCGTCACTGAAGCTTTCTTT | TRBV19 | NA | TRBJ1-1 | TRBD1
CASRTGGDYNEQFF | TGCGCCAGCAGGACGGGGGGGGATTACAATGAGCAGTTCTTC | TRBV10-2 | NA | TRBJ2-1 | TRBD2
CASSTRPIGYTF | TGTGCCAGCAGTACGCGCCCCATTGGCTACACCTTC | TRBV28 | once | TRBJ1-2 | NA
CASSLTGTGDWAFF | TGTGCCAGCAGTTTAACCGGGACAGGGGACTGGGCTTTCTTT | TRBV27 | once | TRBJ1-1 | TRBD1
CASSLAPPRSGELFF | TGTGCCAGCAGCTTAGCCCCCCCTAGGTCCGGGGAGCTGTTTTTT | TRBV7-6 | NA | TRBJ2-2 | NA
CASSQDRGTIAYNEQFF | TGTGCCAGCAGCCAAGATAGGGGGACGATAGCCTACAATGAGCAGTTCTTC | TRBV14 | NA | TRBJ2-1 | NA
CASSTATPGYRELFF | TGTGCCAGCAGTACAGCCACCCCAGGGTATCGGGAGCTGTTTTTT | TRBV6-5 | NA | TRBJ2-2 | NA
CASSSKRQSQEQYF | TGTGCCAGTAGTTCAAAACGACAGTCGCAAGAGCAGTACTTC | TRBV19 | NA | TRBJ2-7 | NA
CASSIALGLSYEQYF | TGTGCCAGTAGTATCGCTCTGGGGCTATCCTACGAGCAGTACTTC | TRBV19 | NA | TRBJ2-7 | NA
CASSSLYLDKITDTQYF | TGCGCCAGCAGCTCTCTGTACCTCGACAAAATCACAGATACGCAGTATTTT | TRBV4-1 | few | TRBJ2-3 | NA
CAISGQVSFYGYTF | TGTGCCATCAGCGGACAGGTTTCTTTCTATGGCTACACCTTC | TRBV10-3 | NA | TRBJ1-2 | TRBD1
CASSFGGQTNTDTQYF | TGTGCCAGCAGCTTTGGAGGACAGACGAACACAGATACGCAGTATTTT | TRBV5-5 | NA | TRBJ2-3 | NA
CASSYQGNTEAFF | TGTGCCAGCAGTTACCAGGGGAACACTGAAGCTTTCTTT | TRBV6-5 | NA | TRBJ1-1 | NA
CASSLSPGADTQYF | TGTGCCAGCAGCTTGTCTCCGGGGGCAGATACGCAGTATTTT | TRBV5-8 | NA | TRBJ2-3 | NA
CASSVLGDWDYNEQFF | TGTGCCAGCAGCGTATTGGGAGATTGGGACTACAATGAGCAGTTCTTC | TRBV9 | NA | TRBJ2-1 | NA
CASTSWQGLSGNTIYF | TGTGCCAGCACCTCATGGCAGGGTCTCTCTGGAAACACCATATATTTT | TRBV2 | NA | TRBJ1-3 | NA
CASSLTGHRNTEAFF | TGTGCCAGCAGCTTAACAGGTCATCGGAACACTGAAGCTTTCTTT | TRBV7-9 | few | TRBJ1-1 | NA
CASSLDGRPGGTQYF | TGTGCCAGCAGCTTAGACGGGAGGCCGGGGGGTACGCAGTATTTT | TRBV7-3 | once | TRBJ2-3 | TRBD2
CASSVREGRAEAFF | TGTGCCAGCAGTGTCAGGGAGGGCCGCGCTGAAGCTTTCTTT | TRBV6-6 | NA | TRBJ1-1 | NA
CASSENEGNTEAFF | TGTGCCAGCAGTGAAAATGAGGGGAACACTGAAGCTTTCTTT | TRBV2 | once | TRBJ1-1 | NA
CASSPLGVSNQPQHF | TGTGCCAGCAGCCCTCTGGGAGTTAGCAATCAGCCCCAGCATTTT | TRBV6-6 | NA | TRBJ1-5 | NA
CASSSVNNQPQHF | TGTGCCAGCAGTTCCGTAAACAATCAGCCCCAGCATTTT | TRBV28 | few | TRBJ1-5 | NA
CASSWGLAGVYEQYF | TGTGCCAGCAGCTGGGGACTAGCGGGGGTCTACGAGCAGTACTTC | TRBV7-9 | few | TRBJ2-7 | TRBD2
CAISDYSYTGELFF | TGTGCCATCAGTGATTACAGTTACACCGGGGAGCTGTTTTTT | TRBV10-3 | NA | TRBJ2-2 | NA
CASSPSMEGTYNEQFF | TGTGCCAGCTCACCCTCGATGGAGGGGACCTACAATGAGCAGTTCTTC | TRBV18 | NA | TRBJ2-1 | NA
CASSPGTGRSSYEQYF | TGTGCCAGCAGCCCGGGGACAGGACGAAGCTCCTACGAGCAGTACTTC | TRBV27 | NA | TRBJ2-7 | TRBD1
CSVVRDTEAFF | TGCAGCGTTGTCAGGGACACTGAAGCTTTCTTT | TRBV29-1 | few | TRBJ1-1 | NA
CASSLAVSSYEQYF | TGCGCCAGCAGCTTGGCCGTGAGCTCCTACGAGCAGTACTTC | TRBV5-1 | NA | TRBJ2-7 | NA